These 5 T cell receptor beta chains were sequenced from one sample in a study of T cell clonotyping in hematopoietic cell transplantation. Assay: immunoSEQ multiplex PCR; the TCRdb copy retains only in-frame clones and omits some. This sample has around 17,000 clones; over 75% occur once, and the top ten carry 4.2%. The sample here was PBMCs, taken 100 days after allogeneic stem cell transplant. The receptors shown here come from a male patient aged 55 to 69 who had an allogeneic stem cell transplant from a related donor, so the T cells may come from the graft donor. Some clones in this sample may be carry-over from other donors' samples.

This clone was detected only a few times. This chain links TRBV30 with TRBJ1-1; D not resolved. Trimming left V 2 bases short and J 5 bases short, with 12 bases between. The CDR3 has 13 residues. In germline, CDR1 is GTSNPN, CDR2 SVGIG (reference sequence). The CDR3 DNA follows: TGTGCCTGGAGTTGGGCCTTAGGAACTGAAGCTTTCTTT. This codes for CAWSWALGTEAFF.

The chain carries TRBV7-9 and TRBJ1-2; D gene uncertain. Germline V CDR1 and CDR2: SEHNR, FQNEAQ (reference sequence). The V gene lost 1 base and the J gene lost 0 bases, with 6 bases spanning the gap. The length of the CDR3 is 14 residues. Here the CDR3 DNA reads TGTGCCAGCAGCTTAGGGATAGCTAACTATGGCTACACCTTC. It yields the protein CASSLGIANYGYTF.

This clone was counted between two and nine times. The CDR3 here is CASRVGLNNEQFF. The CDR3 DNA reads TGTGCCAGCAGAGTGGGTCTAAACAATGAGCAGTTCTTC. The chain uses TRBV2 and TRBJ2-1; D not resolved. CDR1 is SNHLY, CDR2 FYNNEI, per germline. The V and J ends lost 6 bases and 5 bases respectively, with 11 bases between them. The CDR3 covers 13 residues. The full variable domain, completed using reference TRBV2 and TRBJ2-1, is EPEVTQTPSHQVTQMGQEVILRCVPISNHLYFYWYRQILGQKVEFLVSFYNNEISEKSEIFDDQFSVERPDGSNFTLKIRSTKLEDSAMYFCASRVGLNNEQFFGPGTRLTVL.

The V call is TRBV29-1, the J call TRBJ1-1; 7 nucleotides agree with TRBD1. Germline V gives CDR1 SQVTM, CDR2 ANQGSEA. J gave up 2 bases and V 4 bases, and 13 bases lay outside the gene matches. The CDR3 runs to 16 residues. DNA for the CDR3: TGCAGCGTTGCGCAGACAGGGATACGGAGAAACACTGAAGCTTTCTTT. Amino acid sequence: CSVAQTGIRRNTEAFF.

This chain uses TRBV7-2 with TRBJ2-5; possibly TRBD1 or TRBD2 for D (5 bases each). Trimming left V 5 bases short and J 9 bases short, with 25 bases between. The CDR3 is 16 amino acids. Germline-derived CDR1 and CDR2 are SGHTA and FQGNSA. The CDR3: CASSISSGAEKRPQYF. The CDR3 nucleotides read TGTGCCAGCAGCATAAGCTCCGGGGCGGAGAAGAGACCCCAGTACTTC. Based on the CDR3 plus reference TRBV7-2 and TRBJ2-5, the full variable domain is GAGVSQSPSNKVTEKGKDVELRCDPISGHTALYWYRQSLGQGLEFLIYFQGNSAPDKSGLPSDRFSAERTGGSVSTLTIQRTQQEDSAVYLCASSISSGAEKRPQYFGPGTRLLVL.